A selection of T cell receptor beta chains follows, all from one sample in a study of cytomegalovirus exposure and HLA in healthy donors. Assay: immunoSEQ multiplex PCR; the TCRdb copy retains only in-frame clones and omits some. The data show fewer than 100,000 clones, nearly 95% seen once. The specimen sequenced was PBMCs. Receptors were obtained from a woman under 30 in good health and CMV-seronegative. Both conserved end residues are trimmed from each CDR3. Fields, in order: clone size, V gene, J gene, CDR3 length, CDR3 protein. The listing skips clone size in some rows; elsewhere it reads once, few, many or a size class.

clone size: NA; V gene: TRBV28; J gene: TRBJ2-7; CDR3 length: 15; CDR3 protein: ASSGTSGTRSQWEQY
clone size: NA; V gene: TRBV7-6; J gene: TRBJ1-1; CDR3 length: 12; CDR3 protein: ASSPQQGSTEAF
clone size: NA; V gene: TRBV19; J gene: TRBJ1-1; CDR3 length: 11; CDR3 protein: ASSIGGNTEAF
clone size: NA; V gene: TRBV4-1; J gene: TRBJ1-6; CDR3 length: 15; CDR3 protein: ASSQAPHRGQDSPLH
clone size: once; V gene: TRBV4-2; J gene: TRBJ2-3; CDR3 length: 13; CDR3 protein: ASSQEGGPTDTQY
clone size: NA; V gene: TRBV19; J gene: TRBJ1-5; CDR3 length: 12; CDR3 protein: ASKSGQFHQPQH
clone size: NA; V gene: TRBV6-5; J gene: TRBJ2-5; CDR3 length: 11; CDR3 protein: ASSISGKETQY
clone size: NA; V gene: TRBV11-3; J gene: TRBJ2-3; CDR3 length: 15; CDR3 protein: ASSLEVLAGGTDTQY
clone size: NA; V gene: TRBV2; J gene: TRBJ2-7; CDR3 length: 15; CDR3 protein: ASSGDRLFVATYEQY
clone size: NA; V gene: TRBV15; J gene: TRBJ2-2; CDR3 length: 14; CDR3 protein: ATSSAKRLVIGELF
clone size: NA; V gene: TRBV14; J gene: TRBJ1-1; CDR3 length: 12; CDR3 protein: ASSQLRGDTEAF
clone size: NA; V gene: TRBV5-1; J gene: TRBJ2-1; CDR3 length: 13; CDR3 protein: ASSFPLAQYNEQF
clone size: NA; V gene: TRBV27; J gene: TRBJ2-5; CDR3 length: 11; CDR3 protein: ASSLSYQETQY
clone size: NA; V gene: TRBV11-2; J gene: TRBJ2-7; CDR3 length: 14; CDR3 protein: ASSLSTGTEAYEQY
clone size: NA; V gene: TRBV6-5; J gene: TRBJ1-2; CDR3 length: 11; CDR3 protein: ASSFTGVDGYT
clone size: NA; V gene: TRBV12-5; J gene: TRBJ2-2; CDR3 length: 13; CDR3 protein: ASGLGQVNTGELF